Listed here are 7 T cell receptor beta chains from one sample, sequenced in a study of blood T cell repertoires in COVID-19 (dated by TCRdb to the early 2020s). The library was prepared using the immunoSEQ multiplex PCR assay. Drawn from immuneACCESS, this table holds only the in-frame rearrangements with V and J called that TCRdb kept. Clones are partly lost; checked studies trace under half to an unresolved V gene and leave the rest unexplained. The sample has roughly 290,000 clones on record, around 90% of them singletons. About 7% of the sample lies in the top ten. Sequenced: peripheral blood. The receptors here all came from a woman in her twenties or thirties with COVID-19, enrolled during active disease.

Here the CDR3 DNA reads TGTGCCAGCAGCCAAGTTACTAGCGGCATCTCCTACGAGCAGTACTTC. This codes for CASSQVTSGISYEQYF. The chain combines TRBV4-2 with TRBJ2-7; 8 bases are a match to TRBD2. The CDR3 loop spans 16 amino acids. Germline CDR1 and CDR2: LGHNA and YNFKEQ. Trimming removed 1 base from V and 0 bases from J; junction bases left unmatched: 5.

The chain joins TRBV28 to TRBJ2-5, with 7 bases matching TRBD2. The germline CDR1 and CDR2 sequences are MDHEN and SYDVKM. The CDR3 has 15 amino acids. The J segment lost 2 bases and the V segment lost 6 bases, leaving 9 bases of the junction unmatched. CDR3 in DNA: TGTGCCAGCAGAGGAAGCGGGGCCCCTCAAGAGACCCAGTACTTC. This gives the protein CASRGSGAPQETQYF.

In DNA form, the CDR3 reads TGTGCCAGCAGTTACACGGGACAATGGGAGAATGAGCAGTTCTTC. Protein sequence: CASSYTGQWENEQFF. The chain uses TRBV6-6 and TRBJ2-1; a weak D match, TRBD1 (6 bases). The CDR3 is made up of 15 amino acids. Germline V gene data show CDR1 as MNHNY and CDR2 as SVGAGI (reference sequence). V was cut by 2 bases and J by 7 bases, with 15 bases left in between.

On this clone: This is likely a read error, given that the CDR3 carries no conserved phenylalanine or tryptophan at its end. No DNA is shown, since the ends of the CDR3 on it are uncertain; the CDR3 is the one TCRdb lists. CDR3 amino acids: CASVLIPGEI. The V gene is TRBV5-6, the J gene TRBJ1-2. Germline CDR1 reads SGHDT; CDR2 reads YYEEEE. The CDR3 adds up to 10 amino acids, both ends counted.

As for this clone: Within the sample, other DNA sequences also encode this same CDR3. The chain recombines TRBV27 with TRBJ1-5, with D possibly TRBD1 on 5 matching bases. The CDR3 has 13 amino acids. Germline assignment: CDR1 MNHEY and CDR2 SMNVEV (reference sequence). Trimming took 3 bases from V and 4 from J, leaving 7 bases between them. The CDR3 region has the DNA TGTGCCAGCAGTTTCGGGGGAAATCAGCCCCAGCATTTT. This sequence encodes CASSFGGNQPQHF.

The chain uses TRBV24-1 and TRBJ1-2; TRBD1 matches 7 bases. The CDR3 totals 14 residues. With V trimmed by 8 bases and J by 4 bases, 9 bases remained unmatched. Germline CDR1 and CDR2: KGHDR and SFDVKD. DNA of the CDR3: TGTGCCACCAACTCGGGACAGCCGCCCTATGGCTACACCTTC. Translated: CATNSGQPPYGYTF.

Here the CDR3 DNA reads TGTGCCAGCAGCTTGGCCGGGCTAGCGGGAGGTTCCTACGAGCAGTACTTC. This encodes CASSLAGLAGGSYEQYF. V and J are TRBV5-6 and TRBJ2-7; TRBD2 aligns across 11 bases. Looked up from germline, CDR1 is SGHDT and CDR2 is YYEEEE. V trimming: 0 bases; J trimming: 1 base; junction bases outside the gene matches: 6. CDR3 length: 17 residues.